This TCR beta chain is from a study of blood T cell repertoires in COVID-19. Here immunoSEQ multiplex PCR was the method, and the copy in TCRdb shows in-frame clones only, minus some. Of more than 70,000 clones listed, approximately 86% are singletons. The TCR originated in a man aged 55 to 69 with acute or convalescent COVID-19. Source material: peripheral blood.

This chain's CDR3 is CASSEGQGLRGYTF. CDR3 coding DNA: TGTGCCAGCAGTGAGGGACAGGGGTTACGTGGCTACACCTTC. The chain employs TRBV27 and TRBJ1-2; 10 positions agree with TRBD1. The germline CDR1 and CDR2 sequences are MNHEY and SMNVEV (reference sequence). The ends lost 5 bases at V and 7 bases at J; junction bases unmatched: 7. CDR3 length: 14 amino acids.